This T cell receptor (beta chain) derives from a study of T cell repertoires in cytomegalovirus infection. Study context: HLA-B-restricted CMV epitopes that are well studied were used alongside recently identified HLA-C-restricted ones. Indications of both CMV infection and matching HLA type were provided by public TCR beta signatures. Study-wide points: Identification of carriers of CMV plus the relevant HLA was achieved through cumulative public TCR beta family frequency.

TCRdb passed the reads through MiXCR, listing each CDR3 protein once. The table records a few hundred thousand distinct CDR3 sequences, roughly 42% of them present only once. On this clonotype: Antigen: not known.

CDR1 is DFQATT and CDR2 is SNEGSKA in the germline V gene (reference sequence). V was clipped by 3 bases and J by 0 bases, with 8 bases between them. The CDR3 totals 13 residues. This chain links TRBV20-1 with TRBJ1-1; D ambiguous. This TCR came from a human donor in good health (CMV status not recorded). Some clones in this sample may be carry-over from other donors' samples. The sample in question was cultured PBMCs, obtained from culture after CMV antigen stimulation. The DNA for the CDR3 is TGCAGTGCTAGCTCCGACTTGAACACTGAAGCTTTCTTT. Amino acids: CSASSDLNTEAFF.